This TCR beta chain was sequenced in a study of cytomegalovirus exposure and HLA in healthy donors. V lost 4 bases to trimming and J lost 2 bases, with 5 bases between them. The CDR3 runs 12 residues. Germline lookup yields CDR1 MNHNS and CDR2 SASEGT. Primers for the PCR totalled 60 Vbeta and 13 Jbeta. The protocol was immunoSEQ multiplex PCR, while the TCRdb copy is restricted to in-frame clones and leaves out a portion. The table records 170,000 or so clones, 60% to 80% of them present only once. The genes are TRBV6-1 and TRBJ2-5; no reliable D call. What was sequenced was PBMCs. The receptor's source is a woman aged 50 to 65 in good health and CMV-seropositive. The CDR3 coding sequence is TGTGCCAGCAGTGTTTCACAAGAGACCCAGTACTTC. Protein product: CASSVSQETQYF.